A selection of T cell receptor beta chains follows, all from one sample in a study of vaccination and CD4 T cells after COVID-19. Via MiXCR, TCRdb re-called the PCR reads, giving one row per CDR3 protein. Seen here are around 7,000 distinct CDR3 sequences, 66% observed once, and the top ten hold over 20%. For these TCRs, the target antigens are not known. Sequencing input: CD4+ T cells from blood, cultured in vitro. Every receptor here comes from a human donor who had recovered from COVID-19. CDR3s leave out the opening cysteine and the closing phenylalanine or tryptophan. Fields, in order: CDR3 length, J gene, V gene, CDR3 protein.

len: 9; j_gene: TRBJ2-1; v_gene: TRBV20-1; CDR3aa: SARRGGEQF
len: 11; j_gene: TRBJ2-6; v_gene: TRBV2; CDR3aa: ASRVGQEPLLT
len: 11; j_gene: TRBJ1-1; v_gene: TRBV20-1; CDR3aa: SARDRGNTEAF
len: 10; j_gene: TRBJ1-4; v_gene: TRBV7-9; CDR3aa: ASSLEGEKLF
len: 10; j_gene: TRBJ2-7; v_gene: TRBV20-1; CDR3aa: SAVDRSYEQY
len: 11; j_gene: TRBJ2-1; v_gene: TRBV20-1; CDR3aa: SAKGMTGNEQF
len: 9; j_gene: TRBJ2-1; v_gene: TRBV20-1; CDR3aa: SASGTRRQF
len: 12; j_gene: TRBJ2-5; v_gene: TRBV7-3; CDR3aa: ASSPGRPPETQY
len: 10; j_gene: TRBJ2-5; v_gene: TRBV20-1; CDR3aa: SAGGLSETQY
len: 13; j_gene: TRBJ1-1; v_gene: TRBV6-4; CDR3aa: ASAYRGPGDTEAF
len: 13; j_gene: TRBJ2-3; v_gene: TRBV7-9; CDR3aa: ASSLLAGAYDTQY
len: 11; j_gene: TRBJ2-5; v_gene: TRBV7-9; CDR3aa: ASSYRGLETQY
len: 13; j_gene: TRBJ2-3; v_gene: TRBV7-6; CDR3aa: ASSLVDGDTDTQY
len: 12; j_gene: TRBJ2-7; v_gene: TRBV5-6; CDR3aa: ASSLIGQGYEQY
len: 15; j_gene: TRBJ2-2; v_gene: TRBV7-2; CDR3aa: ASSPLTSGLNTGELF
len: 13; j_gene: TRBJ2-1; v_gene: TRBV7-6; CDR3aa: ASSSPWTRGGEQF
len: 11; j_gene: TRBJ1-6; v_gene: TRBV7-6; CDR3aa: ASSLASDSPLH
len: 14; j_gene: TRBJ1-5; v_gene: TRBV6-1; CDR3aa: ASSRTRDSLNQPQH
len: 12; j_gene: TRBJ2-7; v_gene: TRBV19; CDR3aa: ASSIGGGPYEQY
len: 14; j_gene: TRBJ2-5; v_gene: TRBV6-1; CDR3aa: ASTYWGLAGEETQY
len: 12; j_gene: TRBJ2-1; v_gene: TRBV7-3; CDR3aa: ASSSSGGANEQF
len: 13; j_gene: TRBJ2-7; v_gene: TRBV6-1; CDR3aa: ASSSPGTGESEQY
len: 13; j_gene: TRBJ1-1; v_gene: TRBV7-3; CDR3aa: ASSLTGRMNTEAF
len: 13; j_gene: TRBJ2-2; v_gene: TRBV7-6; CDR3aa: ASSSLEGKAGELF
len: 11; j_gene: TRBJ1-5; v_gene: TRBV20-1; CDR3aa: SAIDSSNQPQH
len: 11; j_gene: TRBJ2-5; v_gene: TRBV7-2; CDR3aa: ASSLVRKETQY
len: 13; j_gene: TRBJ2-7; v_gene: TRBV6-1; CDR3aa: ASLEGRRIGHEQY
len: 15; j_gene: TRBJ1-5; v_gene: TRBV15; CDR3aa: ATSRPQRQGARQPQH
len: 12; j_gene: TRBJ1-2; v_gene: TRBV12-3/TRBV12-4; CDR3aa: ASSLNRGKNGYT
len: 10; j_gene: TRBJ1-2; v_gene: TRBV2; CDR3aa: ARRGPRVGYT
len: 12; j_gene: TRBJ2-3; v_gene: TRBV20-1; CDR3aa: SARMAGNTDTQY
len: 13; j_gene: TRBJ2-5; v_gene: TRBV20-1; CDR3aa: SANPGDRGGETQY
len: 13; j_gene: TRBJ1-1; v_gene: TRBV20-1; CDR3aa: SARDQGDLNTEAF
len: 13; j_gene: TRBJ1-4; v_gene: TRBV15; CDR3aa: ATSRRTGGNEKLF
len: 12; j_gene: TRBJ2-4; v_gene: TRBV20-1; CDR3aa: SARVDPAKNIQY
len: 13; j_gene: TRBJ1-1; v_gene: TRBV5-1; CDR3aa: ASSRGTGLPTEAF
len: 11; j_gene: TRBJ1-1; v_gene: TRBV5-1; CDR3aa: ASSLTVNTEAF
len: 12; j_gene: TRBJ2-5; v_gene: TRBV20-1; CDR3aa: SAGPGLGIGTQY
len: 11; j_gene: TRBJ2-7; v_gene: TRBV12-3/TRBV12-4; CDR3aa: ASSLDRFAEVY
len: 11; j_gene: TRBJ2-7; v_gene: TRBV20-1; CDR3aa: SARPRSIYEQY
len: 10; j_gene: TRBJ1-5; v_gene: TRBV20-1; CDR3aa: SASRTDQPQH
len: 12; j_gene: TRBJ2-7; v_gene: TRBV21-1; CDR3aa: ASSKDGQDYEQY
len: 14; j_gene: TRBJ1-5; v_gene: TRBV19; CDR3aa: ASSRDRSTSNQPQH
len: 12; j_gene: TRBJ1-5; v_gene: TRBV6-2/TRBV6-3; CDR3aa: ASTRGGRIQPQH
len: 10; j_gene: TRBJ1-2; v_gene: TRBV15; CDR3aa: ATSGAGYGYT
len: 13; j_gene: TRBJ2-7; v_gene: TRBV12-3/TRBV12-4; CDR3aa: ASSPRSSGRYEQY
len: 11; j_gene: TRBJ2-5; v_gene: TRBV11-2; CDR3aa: ASLGGNQETQY
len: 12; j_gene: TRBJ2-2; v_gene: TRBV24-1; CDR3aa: ATSGHPNTGELF
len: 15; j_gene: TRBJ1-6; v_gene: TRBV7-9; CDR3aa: ASSTPAGRPGNSPLH
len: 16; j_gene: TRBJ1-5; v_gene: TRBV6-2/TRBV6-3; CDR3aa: ASRSHWGTGDSNQPQH
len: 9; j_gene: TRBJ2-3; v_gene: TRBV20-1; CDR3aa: SAREEGTQY
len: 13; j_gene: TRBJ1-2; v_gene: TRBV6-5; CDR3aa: ASSYDSPVNYGYT